This section outlines one TCR beta chain sequence together with its context. The CDR3 runs to 17 residues. V shed 2 bases and J 0 bases; nucleotides not matched to a gene: 6. Germline assignment: CDR1 MGHDK and CDR2 SYGVNS. Assay used: immunoSEQ multiplex PCR; TCRdb lists only in-frame clones, some missing. This sample has 200,000 to 250,000 clones, with 83% found just once. The sample comes from a study of blood T cell repertoires in COVID-19. The sequencing sample was made of peripheral blood. This sequence was found in a woman aged 70-85 years with active or convalescent COVID-19. V and J are TRBV25-1 and TRBJ2-3; TRBD1 matches at 9 bases. CDR3 nucleotide sequence: TGTGCCAGCAGTGAAGTGTACGGGACAGGGAGCACAGATACGCAGTATTTT. Its translation is CASSEVYGTGSTDTQYF.